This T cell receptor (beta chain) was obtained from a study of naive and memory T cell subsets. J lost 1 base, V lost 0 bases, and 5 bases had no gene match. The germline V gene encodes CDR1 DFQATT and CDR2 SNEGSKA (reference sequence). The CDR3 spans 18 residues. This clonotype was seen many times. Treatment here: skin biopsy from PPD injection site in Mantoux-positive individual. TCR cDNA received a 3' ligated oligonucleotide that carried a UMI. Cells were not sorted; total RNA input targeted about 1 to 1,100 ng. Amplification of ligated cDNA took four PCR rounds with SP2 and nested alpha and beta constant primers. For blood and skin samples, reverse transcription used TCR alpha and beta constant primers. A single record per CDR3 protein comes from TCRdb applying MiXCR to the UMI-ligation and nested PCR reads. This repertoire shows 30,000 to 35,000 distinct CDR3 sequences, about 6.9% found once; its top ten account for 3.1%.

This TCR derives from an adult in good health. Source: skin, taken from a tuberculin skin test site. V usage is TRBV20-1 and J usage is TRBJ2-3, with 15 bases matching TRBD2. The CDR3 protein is CSARDRGLAGGRTDTQYF. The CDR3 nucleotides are TGCAGTGCTAGAGACCGGGGACTAGCGGGGGGACGCACAGATACGCAGTATTTT.